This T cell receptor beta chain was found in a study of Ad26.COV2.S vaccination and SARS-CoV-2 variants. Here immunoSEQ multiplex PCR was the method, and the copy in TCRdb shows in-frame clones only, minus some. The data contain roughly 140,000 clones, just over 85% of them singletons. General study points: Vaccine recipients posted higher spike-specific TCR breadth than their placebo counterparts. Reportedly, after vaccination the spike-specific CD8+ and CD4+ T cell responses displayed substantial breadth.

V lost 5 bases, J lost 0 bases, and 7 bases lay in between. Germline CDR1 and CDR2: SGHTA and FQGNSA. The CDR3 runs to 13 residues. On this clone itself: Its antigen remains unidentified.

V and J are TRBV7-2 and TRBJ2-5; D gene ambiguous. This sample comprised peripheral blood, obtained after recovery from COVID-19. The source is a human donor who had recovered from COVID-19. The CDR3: CASSGNYQETQYF. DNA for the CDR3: TGTGCCAGCAGCGGTAACTACCAAGAGACCCAGTACTTC.